This T cell receptor beta chain was identified in a study of blood T cell repertoires in COVID-19. Study-wide context: PBMCs, B-cell-depleted T cells, or T cells provided the cDNA or gDNA that made up the material.

Per the original data handling: Cell counts per sample came from amplifying reference gene primers. The protocol was immunoSEQ multiplex PCR, while the TCRdb copy is restricted to in-frame clones and leaves out a portion. The V and J calls and clone size are taken from that table; D and trimming were inferred from the DNA. The data hold fewer than 40,000 clones, with about 85% observed a single time. Germline V CDR1 and CDR2: MGHRA, YSYEKL. This CDR3 has 17 amino acids. V lost 4 bases, J lost 2 bases, and 11 bases stayed unmatched. What was sequenced was peripheral blood. The chain employs TRBV4-1 and TRBJ1-2, with 9 bases identical to TRBD1. This clonotype was obtained from a woman older than 75 with active or convalescent COVID-19. The CDR3 loop reads CASSRPPGQGLNYGYTF. CDR3 nucleotide sequence: TGCGCCAGCAGCCGCCCCCCCGGACAGGGGCTCAACTATGGCTACACCTTC.